Listed below are T cell receptor beta chains from one sample, sequenced in a study of blood T cell repertoires in COVID-19. Sequenced by immunoSEQ multiplex PCR; TCRdb stores in-frame clones only, minus some. The sample carries approximately 140,000 clones, 88% recorded once. Sequencing was done on a sample of PBMCs or T cells enriched from blood (not recorded which). Every receptor here comes from a woman aged 30 to 39 with acute COVID-19. Each CDR3 is given with its conserved first and last residue. Each record gives: V gene, D gene, clone size, J gene, CDR3 DNA, CDR3 protein. D genes are given only for firm matches. The size of a clone is reported for some rows only, either as once, few or many, or as a class for expanded clones.

v_gene: TRBV9
d_gene: TRBD2
abundance: -
j_gene: TRBJ2-3
CDR3nt: TGTGCCAGCAGCGTAGCTAGTAGCGGGAGGGGCACAGATACGCAGTATTTT
CDR3aa: CASSVASSGRGTDTQYF

v_gene: TRBV30
d_gene: -
abundance: -
j_gene: TRBJ1-4
CDR3nt: TGTGCCTGGAGCCCTCAGGCAGGCGGGAATGAAAAACTGTTTTTT
CDR3aa: CAWSPQAGGNEKLFF

v_gene: TRBV7-8
d_gene: TRBD2
abundance: -
j_gene: TRBJ2-5
CDR3nt: TGTGCCAGCAGCAAGAGGCTAGCGGGACTGTACCAAGAGACCCAGTACTTC
CDR3aa: CASSKRLAGLYQETQYF

v_gene: TRBV15
d_gene: -
abundance: -
j_gene: TRBJ2-7
CDR3nt: TGTGCCACCAGCAGAGATGGGCCCGAGCAGTACTTC
CDR3aa: CATSRDGPEQYF

v_gene: TRBV7-3
d_gene: TRBD1
abundance: few
j_gene: TRBJ2-7
CDR3nt: TGTGCCAGCAGCCCCTCCGGGACAGGGTCCTACGAGCAGTACTTC
CDR3aa: CASSPSGTGSYEQYF

v_gene: TRBV10-3
d_gene: -
abundance: once
j_gene: TRBJ2-1
CDR3nt: TGTGCCATCAGTGGACAGGAGGCGAGCTCCTACAATGAGCAGTTCTTC
CDR3aa: CAISGQEASSYNEQFF

v_gene: TRBV29-1
d_gene: TRBD1
abundance: -
j_gene: TRBJ2-1
CDR3nt: TGCAGCGTTGAAAGGGGACAGCCCAATGAGCAGTTCTTC
CDR3aa: CSVERGQPNEQFF

v_gene: TRBV7-9
d_gene: TRBD2
abundance: -
j_gene: TRBJ2-5
CDR3nt: TGTGCCAGCAGCTTAGGACTAGCGGGTCACCAAGAGACCCAGTACTTC
CDR3aa: CASSLGLAGHQETQYF

v_gene: TRBV30
d_gene: -
abundance: -
j_gene: TRBJ1-5
CDR3nt: TGTGCCTGGAGCATCAGGGGCGGTAGTCAGCCCCAGCATTTT
CDR3aa: CAWSIRGGSQPQHF

v_gene: TRBV28
d_gene: TRBD1
abundance: -
j_gene: TRBJ2-5
CDR3nt: TGTGCCAGCAGTTCTAACCCGGGACAGGGGGATCCACAAGAGACCCAGTACTTC
CDR3aa: CASSSNPGQGDPQETQYF

v_gene: TRBV18
d_gene: TRBD1
abundance: -
j_gene: TRBJ2-7
CDR3nt: TGTGCCAGCTCACCACCGGCTTACGACAGGGGGCTCTCCTACGAGCAGTACTTC
CDR3aa: CASSPPAYDRGLSYEQYF

v_gene: TRBV5-6
d_gene: TRBD1
abundance: once
j_gene: TRBJ2-1
CDR3nt: TGTGCCAGCGAGAAACCGCCGGGACAGGTATACAATGAGCAGTTCTTC
CDR3aa: CASEKPPGQVYNEQFF

v_gene: TRBV6-2/TRBV6-3
d_gene: -
abundance: -
j_gene: TRBJ1-2
CDR3nt: TGTGCCAGCAGTGACCAACAGGGAGCTAACTATGGCTACACCTTC
CDR3aa: CASSDQQGANYGYTF

v_gene: TRBV13
d_gene: TRBD1
abundance: -
j_gene: TRBJ2-7
CDR3nt: TGTGCCAGCAGCTTGGGACAGTCCTACGAGCAGTACTTC
CDR3aa: CASSLGQSYEQYF

v_gene: TRBV27
d_gene: TRBD2
abundance: -
j_gene: TRBJ2-5
CDR3nt: TGTGCCAGCAGTTACATGGGACTAGCTGAGACCCAGTACTTC
CDR3aa: CASSYMGLAETQYF

v_gene: TRBV4-3
d_gene: -
abundance: -
j_gene: TRBJ1-1
CDR3nt: TGCGCCAGCAGCCAACAGCGGACAGTTTACACTGAAGCTTTCTTT
CDR3aa: CASSQQRTVYTEAFF

v_gene: TRBV27
d_gene: -
abundance: -
j_gene: TRBJ2-7
CDR3nt: TGTGCCAGCAGTTATTATTCAGGGGCCTACGAGCAGTACTTC
CDR3aa: CASSYYSGAYEQYF

v_gene: TRBV27
d_gene: TRBD1
abundance: once
j_gene: TRBJ2-7
CDR3nt: TGTGCCAGCAGTTTTCACAGGGGTGCCGAGCAGTACTTC
CDR3aa: CASSFHRGAEQYF

v_gene: TRBV25-1
d_gene: -
abundance: -
j_gene: TRBJ2-7
CDR3nt: TGTGCCAGCAGTGGGAGCTCAGACAGGCTCCACGAGCAGTACTTC
CDR3aa: CASSGSSDRLHEQYF

v_gene: TRBV28
d_gene: -
abundance: -
j_gene: TRBJ1-2
CDR3nt: TGTGCCAGCAGCCGTCCCCAAGCCTATGGCTACACCTTC
CDR3aa: CASSRPQAYGYTF

v_gene: TRBV20-1
d_gene: TRBD2
abundance: -
j_gene: TRBJ2-7
CDR3nt: TGCAGTGCTAGTAGCGGGAGGGCCTTCGACGAGCAGTACTTC
CDR3aa: CSASSGRAFDEQYF

v_gene: TRBV28
d_gene: TRBD1
abundance: -
j_gene: TRBJ2-7
CDR3nt: TGTGCCAGCAGTCCCTCAGGGGGTGAGCAGTACTTC
CDR3aa: CASSPSGGEQYF

v_gene: TRBV28
d_gene: -
abundance: -
j_gene: TRBJ1-5
CDR3nt: TGTGCCAGCACCTTGGCGGGGATCCAGCCCCAGCATTTT
CDR3aa: CASTLAGIQPQHF

v_gene: TRBV19
d_gene: TRBD1
abundance: -
j_gene: TRBJ2-2
CDR3nt: TGTGCCAGCGCCGGACAGGGGGACACCGGGGAGCTGTTTTTT
CDR3aa: CASAGQGDTGELFF

v_gene: TRBV28
d_gene: TRBD2
abundance: -
j_gene: TRBJ2-5
CDR3nt: TGTGCCAGCCACGGGGGGCAAGAGACCCAGTACTTC
CDR3aa: CASHGGQETQYF

v_gene: TRBV9
d_gene: TRBD1
abundance: -
j_gene: TRBJ1-1
CDR3nt: TGTGCCAGCAGCGCGACAGGGTGGGACACTGAAGCTTTCTTT
CDR3aa: CASSATGWDTEAFF

v_gene: TRBV27
d_gene: TRBD1
abundance: -
j_gene: TRBJ2-1
CDR3nt: TGTGCCAGCAGATTCAACAGGGGGACCTACAATGAGCAGTTCTTC
CDR3aa: CASRFNRGTYNEQFF

v_gene: TRBV9
d_gene: TRBD2
abundance: -
j_gene: TRBJ2-1
CDR3nt: TGTGCCAGCAGCGTACAGGGACTAGTCGGTAATGAGCAGTTCTTC
CDR3aa: CASSVQGLVGNEQFF

v_gene: TRBV7-2
d_gene: -
abundance: -
j_gene: TRBJ1-1
CDR3nt: TGTGCCAGCAGCCAGACATACCGCGGGGAAGCTTTCTTT
CDR3aa: CASSQTYRGEAFF

v_gene: TRBV25-1
d_gene: TRBD1
abundance: -
j_gene: TRBJ2-5
CDR3nt: TGTGCCAGCGTGGACAGGGGGGATGGTTGGACCCAGTACTTC
CDR3aa: CASVDRGDGWTQYF

v_gene: TRBV4-3
d_gene: -
abundance: -
j_gene: TRBJ2-7
CDR3nt: TGCGCCAGCAGCCATGGAGACAGGGAGGACGAGCAGTACTTC
CDR3aa: CASSHGDREDEQYF

v_gene: TRBV7-2
d_gene: -
abundance: -
j_gene: TRBJ1-1
CDR3nt: TGTGCCAGCAGCGCCCCCCGGGGGGGTGTATGGACTGAAGCTTTCTTT
CDR3aa: CASSAPRGGVWTEAFF

v_gene: TRBV5-8
d_gene: TRBD2
abundance: -
j_gene: TRBJ2-1
CDR3nt: TGTGCCAGCAGCCCGACTAGCGGGATAAACAATGAGCAGTTCTTC
CDR3aa: CASSPTSGINNEQFF

v_gene: TRBV19
d_gene: -
abundance: -
j_gene: TRBJ2-7
CDR3nt: TGTGCGACGACAAAAGGGGCAGTGGGGTCCACCTACGAGCAGTACTTC
CDR3aa: CATTKGAVGSTYEQYF

v_gene: TRBV28
d_gene: -
abundance: -
j_gene: TRBJ2-7
CDR3nt: TGTGCCAGCAGCCCGGACAGCTACGAGCAGTACTTC
CDR3aa: CASSPDSYEQYF

v_gene: TRBV27
d_gene: -
abundance: -
j_gene: TRBJ1-5
CDR3nt: TGTGCCAGCAGTCCGTTGGGGGGTTGGAATCAGCCCCAGCATTTT
CDR3aa: CASSPLGGWNQPQHF

v_gene: TRBV6-1
d_gene: TRBD1
abundance: -
j_gene: TRBJ1-2
CDR3nt: TGTGCCAGCAGTGAGAGGCAGGGGGATGGCTACACCTTC
CDR3aa: CASSERQGDGYTF

v_gene: TRBV2
d_gene: -
abundance: -
j_gene: TRBJ2-1
CDR3nt: TGTGCCAGCAGTGAGGGGGCGAAGCAGTTCTTC
CDR3aa: CASSEGAKQFF

v_gene: TRBV19
d_gene: -
abundance: -
j_gene: TRBJ2-1
CDR3nt: TGTGCCAGTAGTTCCTGGACTGTCTACAATGAGCAGTTCTTC
CDR3aa: CASSSWTVYNEQFF

v_gene: TRBV3-1/TRBV3-2
d_gene: -
abundance: -
j_gene: TRBJ2-7
CDR3nt: TGTGCCAGCAGCCCGGCTGGACTTTCCTACGAGCAGTACTTC
CDR3aa: CASSPAGLSYEQYF

v_gene: TRBV5-4
d_gene: TRBD1
abundance: once
j_gene: TRBJ1-3
CDR3nt: TGTGCCAGCAGCTTGCGCACAGGGGCCGGTAGAGGCTCTGGAAACACCATATATTTT
CDR3aa: CASSLRTGAGRGSGNTIYF

v_gene: TRBV7-8
d_gene: TRBD2
abundance: -
j_gene: TRBJ2-3
CDR3nt: TGTGCCAGCAGCTTAGCTCTTAGCGGGAGAGCTGATACGCAGTATTTT
CDR3aa: CASSLALSGRADTQYF

v_gene: TRBV28
d_gene: TRBD1
abundance: -
j_gene: TRBJ2-1
CDR3nt: TGTGCCAGCAGTTTCCGGGACAGGGGAACCAATGAGCAGTTCTTC
CDR3aa: CASSFRDRGTNEQFF

v_gene: TRBV18
d_gene: TRBD1
abundance: -
j_gene: TRBJ1-2
CDR3nt: TGTGCCAGCTCACCGGGACAGGGGACCTTCAACTATGGCTACACCTTC
CDR3aa: CASSPGQGTFNYGYTF

v_gene: TRBV10-3
d_gene: -
abundance: -
j_gene: TRBJ1-1
CDR3nt: TGTGCCATCAGGCAGGGTAACACTGAAGCTTTCTTT
CDR3aa: CAIRQGNTEAFF

v_gene: TRBV6-6
d_gene: TRBD2
abundance: -
j_gene: TRBJ2-1
CDR3nt: TGTGCCAGCATTCATCTAGCGGGTAGGGAGAATGAGCAGTTCTTC
CDR3aa: CASIHLAGRENEQFF

v_gene: TRBV18
d_gene: -
abundance: -
j_gene: TRBJ1-1
CDR3nt: TGTGCCAGCTCCGACACATGGAACACTGAAGCTTTCTTT
CDR3aa: CASSDTWNTEAFF

v_gene: TRBV19
d_gene: TRBD2
abundance: once
j_gene: TRBJ2-3
CDR3nt: TGTGCCAGTAGTATAGGGACTAGCGCAACAGATACGCAGTATTTT
CDR3aa: CASSIGTSATDTQYF

v_gene: TRBV2
d_gene: -
abundance: -
j_gene: TRBJ2-1
CDR3nt: TGTGCCAGCCATCTTAGCTCCTACAATGAGCAGTTCTTC
CDR3aa: CASHLSSYNEQFF

v_gene: TRBV6-2/TRBV6-3
d_gene: TRBD1
abundance: -
j_gene: TRBJ1-2
CDR3nt: TGTGCCAGCAGCCACAGCCGGGACAGGGACGCGAGGGGCTACACCTTC
CDR3aa: CASSHSRDRDARGYTF

v_gene: TRBV7-9
d_gene: -
abundance: -
j_gene: TRBJ1-2
CDR3nt: TGTGCCAGCAGCTTAGGGACAGACTATGGCTACACCTTC
CDR3aa: CASSLGTDYGYTF

v_gene: TRBV15
d_gene: -
abundance: -
j_gene: TRBJ1-2
CDR3nt: TGTGCCACCAGCAGAGACAGGGCATCATTGGGCTACACCTTC
CDR3aa: CATSRDRASLGYTF

v_gene: TRBV2
d_gene: TRBD1
abundance: -
j_gene: TRBJ1-2
CDR3nt: TGTGCCAGTCACAGGGGGCACGGCTACACCTTC
CDR3aa: CASHRGHGYTF

v_gene: TRBV18
d_gene: -
abundance: -
j_gene: TRBJ1-1
CDR3nt: TGTGCCAGCTCACCCATGAACACTGAAGCTTTCTTT
CDR3aa: CASSPMNTEAFF

v_gene: TRBV7-3
d_gene: TRBD1
abundance: few
j_gene: TRBJ2-5
CDR3nt: TGTGCCAGCAGCCCGACAGGGCTCCAAGAGACCCAGTACTTC
CDR3aa: CASSPTGLQETQYF

v_gene: TRBV10-3
d_gene: -
abundance: -
j_gene: TRBJ2-1
CDR3nt: TGTGCCATCAGTGACGGGGTCTCGGCCTACAATGAGCAGTTCTTC
CDR3aa: CAISDGVSAYNEQFF